The 6 T cell receptor beta chains below come from one sample, sequenced in a study of cytomegalovirus exposure and HLA in healthy donors. In the PCR, 60 Vbeta and 13 Jbeta primers were used. TCRdb's table, derived via immunoSEQ multiplex PCR, lists solely in-frame clones and lacks some. Of about 130,000 clones listed, around 84% are singletons. Sequenced input: PBMCs. These TCRs come from a man between 45 and 60 years old in good health and CMV-seronegative.

Comments on this clone: One junction end disagrees with the germline gene, perhaps due to a read error. The V gene is TRBV29-1, the J gene TRBJ1-1; 9 bases match TRBD1. Looked up from germline, CDR1 is SQVTM and CDR2 is ANQGSEA. The CDR3 spans 13 residues. The CDR3 sequence is CGVEQGALTEAFF. The CDR3 DNA reads as TGCGGCGTAGAACAGGGGGCGCTTACTGAAGCTTTCTTT.

This chain links TRBV18 with TRBJ1-1; D gene uncertain. Germline assignment: CDR1 KGHSH and CDR2 LQKENI. The V end lost 7 bases, the J end lost 4 bases, and 13 bases lay between the germline ends. CDR3 length: 13 residues. This CDR3 reads CASLESSGTEAFF. The CDR3 nucleotides are TGTGCCAGCTTGGAGTCATCGGGCACTGAAGCTTTCTTT.

This chain links TRBV5-4 with TRBJ2-4; 8 positions agree with TRBD1. The J segment lost 10 bases and the V segment lost 0 bases, leaving 3 bases of the junction unmatched. The CDR3 totals 13 residues. Germline V gene data show CDR1 as SGHNT and CDR2 as YYREEE (reference sequence). CDR3 loop: CASSLDRTGIQYF. The CDR3 DNA reads as TGTGCCAGCAGCTTGGATCGGACAGGGATTCAGTACTTC.

This clone was observed a few times. The chain links TRBV30 to TRBJ2-3, with 12 bases aligning to TRBD2. Trimming cost V 3 bases and J 4 bases; bases outside gene matches: 17. The CDR3 spans 19 residues. Looked up from germline, CDR1 is GTSNPN and CDR2 is SVGIG (reference sequence). The CDR3, as DNA: TGTGCCTGGAGAGTTAAGACTTTCACTAGCGGGGGGCCCCCAGATACGCAGTATTTT. It specifies CAWRVKTFTSGGPPDTQYF.

The V call is TRBV21-1, the J call TRBJ1-1. TRBV21-1 constitutes a pseudogene. The CDR3 length is 15 residues. This CDR3 is CASIAGPAGDTEAFF. The CDR3, as DNA: TGTGCCAGCATCGCAGGACCGGCGGGGGACACTGAAGCTTTCTTT.

V and J are TRBV6-5 and TRBJ1-3; D possibly corresponds to TRBD1 (6 bases). V was clipped by 0 bases and J by 2 bases, with 8 bases between them. This CDR3 comprises 15 residues. Germline-derived CDR1 and CDR2 are MNHEY and SVGAGI. CDR3 residues: CASSYSQGTGNTIYF. The CDR3, as DNA: TGTGCCAGCAGTTACTCGCAGGGGACTGGAAACACCATATATTTT.